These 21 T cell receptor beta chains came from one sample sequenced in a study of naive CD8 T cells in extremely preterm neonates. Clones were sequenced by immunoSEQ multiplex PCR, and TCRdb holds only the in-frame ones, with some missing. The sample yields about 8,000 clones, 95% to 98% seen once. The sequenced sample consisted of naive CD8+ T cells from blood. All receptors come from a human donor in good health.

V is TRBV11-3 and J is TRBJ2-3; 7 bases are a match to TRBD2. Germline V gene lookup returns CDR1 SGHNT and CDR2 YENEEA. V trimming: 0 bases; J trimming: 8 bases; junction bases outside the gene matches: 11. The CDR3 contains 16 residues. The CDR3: CASSLDLPPGLTTQYF. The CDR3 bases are TGTGCCAGCAGCTTAGATCTCCCCCCGGGACTAACTACGCAGTATTTT.

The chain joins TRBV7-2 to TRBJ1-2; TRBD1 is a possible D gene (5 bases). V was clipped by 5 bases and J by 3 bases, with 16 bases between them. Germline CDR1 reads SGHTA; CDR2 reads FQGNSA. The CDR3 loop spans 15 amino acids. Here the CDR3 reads CASSPGVGAYYGYTF. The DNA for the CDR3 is TGTGCCAGCAGCCCCGGTGTAGGGGCTTACTATGGCTACACCTTC.

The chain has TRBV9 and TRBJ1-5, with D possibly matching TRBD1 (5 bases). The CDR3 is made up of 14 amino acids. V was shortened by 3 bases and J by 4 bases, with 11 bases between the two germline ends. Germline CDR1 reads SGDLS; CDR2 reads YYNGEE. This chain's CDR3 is CASSEGQGNQPQHF. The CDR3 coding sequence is TGTGCCAGCAGCGAAGGTCAGGGAAATCAGCCCCAGCATTTT.

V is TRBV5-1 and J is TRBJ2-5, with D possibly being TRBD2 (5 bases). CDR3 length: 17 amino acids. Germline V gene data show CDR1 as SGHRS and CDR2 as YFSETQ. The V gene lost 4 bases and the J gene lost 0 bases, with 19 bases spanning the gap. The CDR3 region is CASSLRSMERNQETQYF. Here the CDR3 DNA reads TGCGCCAGCAGCCTCCGTTCGATGGAGCGGAACCAAGAGACCCAGTACTTC. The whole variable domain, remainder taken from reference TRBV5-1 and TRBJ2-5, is KAGVTQTPRYLIKTRGQQVTLSCSPISGHRSVSWYQQTPGQGLQFLFEYFSETQRNKGNFPGRFSGRQFSNSRSEMNVSTLELGDSALYLCASSLRSMERNQETQYFGPGTRLLVL.

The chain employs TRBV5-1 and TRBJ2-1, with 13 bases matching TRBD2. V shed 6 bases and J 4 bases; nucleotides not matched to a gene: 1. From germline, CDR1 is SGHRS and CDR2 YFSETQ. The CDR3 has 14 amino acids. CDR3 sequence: CASKTSGGYNEQFF. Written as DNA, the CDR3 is TGCGCCAGCAAGACTAGCGGGGGGTACAATGAGCAGTTCTTC.

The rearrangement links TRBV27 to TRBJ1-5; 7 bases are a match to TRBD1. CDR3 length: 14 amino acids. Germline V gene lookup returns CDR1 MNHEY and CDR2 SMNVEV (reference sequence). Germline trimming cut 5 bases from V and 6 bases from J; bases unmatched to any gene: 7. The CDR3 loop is CASSAGTGVQPQHF. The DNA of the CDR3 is TGTGCCAGCAGTGCGGGAACAGGGGTTCAGCCCCAGCATTTT.

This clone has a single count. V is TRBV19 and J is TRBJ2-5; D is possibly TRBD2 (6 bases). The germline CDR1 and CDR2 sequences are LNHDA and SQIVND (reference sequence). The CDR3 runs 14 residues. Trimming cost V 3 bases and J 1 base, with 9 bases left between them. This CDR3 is CASSMRDFQETQYF. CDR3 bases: TGTGCCAGTAGTATGCGGGACTTCCAAGAGACCCAGTACTTC.

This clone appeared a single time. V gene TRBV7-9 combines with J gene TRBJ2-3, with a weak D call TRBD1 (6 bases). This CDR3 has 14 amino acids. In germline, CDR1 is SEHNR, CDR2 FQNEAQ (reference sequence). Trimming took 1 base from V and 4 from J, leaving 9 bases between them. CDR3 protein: CASSLEGGSDTQYF. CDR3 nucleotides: TGTGCCAGCAGCTTAGAAGGGGGTTCAGATACGCAGTATTTT. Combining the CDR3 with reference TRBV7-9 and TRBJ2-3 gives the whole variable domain DTGVSQNPRHKITKRGQNVTFRCDPISEHNRLYWYRQTLGQGPEFLTYFQNEAQLEKSRLLSDRFSAERPKGSFSTLEIQRTEQGDSAMYLCASSLEGGSDTQYFGPGTRLTVL.

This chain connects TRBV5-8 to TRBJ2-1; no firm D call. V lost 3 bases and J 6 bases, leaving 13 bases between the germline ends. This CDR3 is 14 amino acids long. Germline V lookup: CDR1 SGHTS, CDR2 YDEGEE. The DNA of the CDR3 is TGTGCCAGCAGCTCTCACCCCCTAGGCAATGAGCAGTTCTTC. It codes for CASSSHPLGNEQFF.

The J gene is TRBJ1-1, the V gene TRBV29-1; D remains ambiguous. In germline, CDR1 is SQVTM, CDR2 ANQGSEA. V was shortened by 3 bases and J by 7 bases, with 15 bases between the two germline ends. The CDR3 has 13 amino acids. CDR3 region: CSVDSQAGYEAFF. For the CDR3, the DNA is TGCAGCGTTGATTCCCAGGCAGGCTATGAAGCTTTCTTT.

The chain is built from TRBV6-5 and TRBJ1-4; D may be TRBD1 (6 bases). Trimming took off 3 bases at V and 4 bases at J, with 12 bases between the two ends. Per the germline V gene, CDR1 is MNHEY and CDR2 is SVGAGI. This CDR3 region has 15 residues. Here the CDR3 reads CASSYSDSHNEKLFF. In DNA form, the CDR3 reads TGTGCCAGCAGTTATTCGGACAGCCATAATGAAAAACTGTTTTTT.

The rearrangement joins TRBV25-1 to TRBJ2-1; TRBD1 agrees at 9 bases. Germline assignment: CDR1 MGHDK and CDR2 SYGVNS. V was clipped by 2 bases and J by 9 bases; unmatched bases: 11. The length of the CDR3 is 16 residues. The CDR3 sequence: CASSEAGTGRSGEQFF. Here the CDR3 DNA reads TGTGCCAGCAGTGAAGCCGGGACAGGGAGGTCCGGTGAGCAGTTCTTC.

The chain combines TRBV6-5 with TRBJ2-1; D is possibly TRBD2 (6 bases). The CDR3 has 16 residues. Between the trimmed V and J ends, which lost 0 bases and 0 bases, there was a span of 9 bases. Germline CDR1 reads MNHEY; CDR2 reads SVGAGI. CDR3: CASSYSGRPSYNEQFF. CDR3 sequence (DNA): TGTGCCAGCAGTTACTCGGGGAGGCCCTCCTACAATGAGCAGTTCTTC.

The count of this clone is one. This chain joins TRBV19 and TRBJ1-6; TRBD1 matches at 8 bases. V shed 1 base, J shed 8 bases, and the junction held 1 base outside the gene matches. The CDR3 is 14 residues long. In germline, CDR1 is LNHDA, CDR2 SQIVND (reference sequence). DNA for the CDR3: TGTGCCAGTAGTATAGTGACAGGGGATTCACCCCTCCACTTT. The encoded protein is CASSIVTGDSPLHF.

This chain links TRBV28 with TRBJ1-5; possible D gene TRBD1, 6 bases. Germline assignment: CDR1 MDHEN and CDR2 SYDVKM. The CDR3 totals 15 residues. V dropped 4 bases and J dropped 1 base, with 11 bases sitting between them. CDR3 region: CASSSGTRSNQPQHF. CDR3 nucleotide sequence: TGTGCCAGCAGTTCCGGGACAAGAAGCAATCAGCCCCAGCATTTT.

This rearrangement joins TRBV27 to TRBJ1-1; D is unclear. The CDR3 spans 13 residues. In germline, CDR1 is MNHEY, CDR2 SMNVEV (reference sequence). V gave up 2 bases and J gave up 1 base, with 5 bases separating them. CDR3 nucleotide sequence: TGTGCCAGCAGTTTAGCGGCGAACACTGAAGCTTTCTTT. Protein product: CASSLAANTEAFF.

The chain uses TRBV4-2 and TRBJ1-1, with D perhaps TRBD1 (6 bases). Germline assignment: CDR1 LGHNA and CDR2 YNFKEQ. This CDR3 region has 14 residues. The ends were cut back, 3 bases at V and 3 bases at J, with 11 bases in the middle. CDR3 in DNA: TGTGCCAGCAGCCACGGGGACAAGGACACTGAAGCTTTCTTT. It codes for CASSHGDKDTEAFF.

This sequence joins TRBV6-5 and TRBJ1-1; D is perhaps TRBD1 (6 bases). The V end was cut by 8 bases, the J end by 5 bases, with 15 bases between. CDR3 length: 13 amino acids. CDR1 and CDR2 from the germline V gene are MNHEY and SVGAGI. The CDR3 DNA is TGTGCCAGCTCTCGAGGGGGGGCGACTGAAGCTTTCTTT. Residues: CASSRGGATEAFF.

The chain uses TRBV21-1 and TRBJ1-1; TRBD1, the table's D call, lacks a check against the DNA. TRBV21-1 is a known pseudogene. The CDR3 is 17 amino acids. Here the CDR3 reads CASSKVPTGGEGTEAFF. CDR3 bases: TGTGCCAGCAGCAAAGTCCCAACAGGGGGCGAGGGCACTGAAGCTTTCTTT.

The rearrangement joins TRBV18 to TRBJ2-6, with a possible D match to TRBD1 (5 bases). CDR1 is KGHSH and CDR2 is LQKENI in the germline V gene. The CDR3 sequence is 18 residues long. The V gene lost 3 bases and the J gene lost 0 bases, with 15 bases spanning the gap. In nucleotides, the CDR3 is TGTGCCAGCTCACCCAAACCGATAACAGGCTCTGGGGCCAACGTCCTGACTTTC. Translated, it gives CASSPKPITGSGANVLTF.

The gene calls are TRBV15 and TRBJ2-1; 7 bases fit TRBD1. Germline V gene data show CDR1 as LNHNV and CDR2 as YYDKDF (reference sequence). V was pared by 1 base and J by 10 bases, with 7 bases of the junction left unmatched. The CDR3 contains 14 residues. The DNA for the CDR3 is TGTGCCACCAGCAGAGTGACAGGGTCGGTGGAGCAGTTCTTC. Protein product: CATSRVTGSVEQFF.